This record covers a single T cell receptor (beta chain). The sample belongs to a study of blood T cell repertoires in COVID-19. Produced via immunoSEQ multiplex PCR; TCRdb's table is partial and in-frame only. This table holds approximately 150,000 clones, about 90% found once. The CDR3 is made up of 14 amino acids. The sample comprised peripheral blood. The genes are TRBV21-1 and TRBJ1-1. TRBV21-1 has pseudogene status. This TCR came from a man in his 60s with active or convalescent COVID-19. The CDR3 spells CASSKGGGNTEAFF. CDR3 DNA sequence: TGTGCCAGCAGCAAGGGGGGAGGGAACACTGAAGCTTTCTTT.